This T cell receptor (beta chain) was identified in a study of shared clonotypes between healthy human individuals. The overall study: Donors consisted of two women and three men between 18 and 49.

The V gene lost 5 bases and the J gene lost 2 bases, with 3 bases spanning the gap. The CDR3 totals 11 residues. Per the germline V gene, CDR1 is SNHLY and CDR2 is FYNNEI. Profiling relied on immunoSEQ multiplex PCR, and the TCRdb table lists in-frame clones only, not all of them. Of hundreds of thousands of clones listed, about 80% were seen once; the top ten hold around 12%. A remark on this clone: This sample also contains other DNA sequences that code for the same CDR3.

Those who donated, Caucasian adults without exception, all lived in Nashville, Tennessee. The receptor comes from a woman aged 40 to 50 in good health. Some clones in this sample may be carry-over from other donors' samples. The J gene is TRBJ2-5, the V gene TRBV2; D is uncertain. The sequencing input was PBMCs. The CDR3 DNA follows: TGTGCCAGCAGTCCTCAAGAGACCCAGTACTTC. Its translation: CASSPQETQYF.